Below, 10 T cell receptor beta chains from the same sample are listed, as sequenced in a study of T cell clonality in common variable immunodeficiency. General study results and limits: In common variable immunodeficiency, TCR beta chains reportedly carried fewer deletions and N-nucleotide insertions.

For these receptors, no antigen is known. Measured with immunoSEQ multiplex PCR; TCRdb has only the in-frame clones, and not every one. Observed in the sample are 10,000 to 13,000 clones, none of them singletons. Sequenced material: peripheral blood mononuclear cells. These receptor sequences come from a human donor with common variable immunodeficiency.

With regard to this clone: The sequence runs out 3 residues before the end of the CDR3; the remainder is reconstructed from the germline J gene. V usage is TRBV5-1 and J usage is TRBJ2-5, with D maybe TRBD2 (6 bases). The germline V and J ends were trimmed by 3 bases and 4 bases, with 19 bases remaining between them. Per germline, CDR1 SGHRS and CDR2 YFSETQ. This CDR3 contains 16 residues. The DNA read from the CDR3 is TGCGCCAGCAGCTCGGCCGGGGGAAAGGCACTAGAGACC. Encoded protein: CASSSAGGKALET. The whole CDR3 sequence reads CASSSAGGKALETQYF.

This clone is categorized as medium-sized. This chain's CDR3 is CSARKTSADTQYF. Partial CDR3 DNA: TGCAGTGCTAGAAAGACTAGCGCCGATACG. The V gene is TRBV20-1, the J gene TRBJ2-3, with TRBD2 matching 8 bases. The read terminates 3 residues before the CDR3 end, so the remaining end is supplied by the germline J gene. Unmatched junction bases numbered 4, after V lost 2 bases and J lost 6 bases. Germline CDR1 is DFQATT and CDR2 is SNEGSKA (reference sequence). The CDR3 contains 13 residues.

A word on this clone: The read halts 3 residues ahead of the CDR3 end, with the missing end drawn from the germline J gene. V gene TRBV11-2 combines with J gene TRBJ2-5; TRBD2 agrees at 8 bases. This CDR3 spans 15 amino acids. Trimming removed 5 bases from V and 5 bases from J; junction bases left unmatched: 10. The germline gives CDR1 SGHAT, CDR2 FQNNGV. The CDR3 sequence is CASSRRGGYLETQYF. CDR3 DNA (partial): TGTGCCAGCAGCAGACGGGGGGGGTATTTGGAGACC.

Concerning this clone: The CDR3 end lies 3 residues beyond the end of the read and is filled in from the germline J gene. This chain links TRBV6-2 or TRBV6-3 with TRBJ2-1, with a possible D match to TRBD2 (5 bases). The CDR3 is 15 amino acids. Germline loops: CDR1 MNHEY, CDR2 SVGEGT. V was trimmed by 5 bases and J by 8 bases, leaving 19 bases between them. CDR3 residues: CASSPRRVANDEQFF. CDR3 bases read: TGTGCCAGCAGTCCCCGTCGGGTAGCGAACGATGAG.

This clone has only a few counts. The CDR3 is cut off 3 residues early in the read; its end comes from the germline J gene. V usage is TRBV18 and J usage is TRBJ2-7; 8 nucleotides line up with TRBD1. J lost 0 bases, V lost 5 bases, and 6 bases had no gene match. The CDR3 loop spans 15 amino acids. CDR1 KGHSH and CDR2 LQKENI come from the germline V gene. The DNA read from the CDR3 is TGTGCCAGCTCATCCGGGACAGGAAGCTCCTACGAG. It encodes CASSSGTGSSYE. The full CDR3 reads CASSSGTGSSYEQYF.

Note on this clone: The missing CDR3 end, 3 residues past where the read stops, is filled in from the germline J gene. This rearrangement joins TRBV7-3 to TRBJ2-1, with D hard to call. Trimming left V 1 base short and J 2 bases short, with 3 bases between. The germline V gene has CDR1 SGHTA and CDR2 FQGTGA. This CDR3 comprises 13 residues. The sequenced part of the CDR3 DNA is TGTGCCAGCAGCTTAAACACCTACAATGAG. Translated, it gives CASSLNTYNE. The complete CDR3 sequence is CASSLNTYNEQFF.

In this sample, this clone turned up a few times. The CDR3 region is CASSLSTFNTEAFF. The covered CDR3 bases are TGTGCCAGCAGCTTAAGCACGTTCAACACTGAA. The chain employs TRBV7-9 and TRBJ1-1; D unresolved. The read ends 3 residues shy of where the CDR3 ends; the end is completed using the germline J gene. The V end was cut by 2 bases, the J end by 2 bases, with 9 bases between. Germline CDR1 SEHNR, CDR2 FQNEAQ (reference sequence). The CDR3 totals 14 residues. Full variable domain (missing parts from reference TRBV7-9 and TRBJ1-1): DTGVSQNPRHKITKRGQNVTFRCDPISEHNRLYWYRQTLGQGPEFLTYFQNEAQLEKSRLLSDRFSAERPKGSFSTLEIQRTEQGDSAMYLCASSLSTFNTEAFFGQGTRLTVV.

A remark on this clone: The sequence runs out 3 residues before the end of the CDR3; the remainder is reconstructed from the germline J gene. The chain carries TRBV6-2 or TRBV6-3 and TRBJ2-3; possibly TRBD1 for D (6 bases). There are 15 residues in the CDR3. The germline CDR1 and CDR2 sequences are MNHEY and SVGEGT. V gave up 8 bases and J gave up 1 base, with 16 bases separating them. Partial CDR3 DNA: TGTGCCAGCCACAGGGTGGGTTTGGGCACAGATACG. As protein: CASHRVGLGTDT. The entire CDR3 is CASHRVGLGTDTQYF.

Comments on this clone: Read sequence stops 3 residues before the CDR3 end, and the germline J gene provides the missing end. This sequence joins TRBV19 and TRBJ1-1; 8 nucleotides align to TRBD1. Germline V CDR1 and CDR2: LNHDA, SQIVND (reference sequence). This CDR3 spans 13 amino acids. The V segment lost 9 bases and the J segment 3 bases; nucleotides outside the gene matches: 6. The CDR3 sequence: CASQLDRDTEAFF. The sequenced CDR3 bases are TGTGCCAGCCAATTGGACAGGGACACTGAA.

Note on this clone: The read ends 3 residues before the CDR3 terminus; that terminus is restored from the germline J gene. This chain uses TRBV6-1 with TRBJ2-1; perhaps TRBD1 as D (5 bases). CDR3 length: 16 amino acids. V was shortened by 4 bases and J by 9 bases, with 22 bases between the two germline ends. Germline CDR1 MNHNS, CDR2 SASEGT. The CDR3 loop reads CASSAASGASTGEQFF. CDR3 DNA, as far as it was read: TGTGCCAGCAGTGCGGCCAGTGGGGCCTCAACGGGTGAG.